Sequencing of this T cell receptor beta chain was carried out in a study of shared clonotypes between healthy human individuals. CDR3 size: 14 residues. Per germline, CDR1 SGHVS and CDR2 FQNEAQ. The V and J ends lost 1 base and 11 bases, in that order; junction bases with no gene match: 10. The authors split each subset's genomic DNA evenly across several immunoSEQ plates. Using immunoSEQ multiplex PCR, the repertoire was profiled, and TCRdb retains in-frame clones only, with some absent. This sample has 190,000 or so clones, with approximately 61% found just once. The origin of this receptor is a man aged 25-45 years in good health. J is TRBJ1-1 and V is TRBV7-8; 7 bases align to TRBD1. The sample was memory CD4+ T cells sorted from blood. As for subset: CD45RA-negative fraction. This CDR3 is CASSLGPTGSAAFF. CDR3 in DNA: TGTGCCAGCAGCTTAGGACCGACAGGGAGTGCCGCTTTCTTT.